Presented here are 3 T cell receptor beta chains from one specimen sequenced in a study of beta chain features in type 1 diabetes. Every bit of the isolated RNA underwent reverse transcription, so sequencing read expressed TCRB transcripts. Repertoires were generated with immunoSEQ multiplex PCR, while TCRdb's copy carries only in-frame clones and drops some. The sample consists of about 930,000 clones, roughly 17% of them appearing once. The source material was naive CD4+ T cells from blood. The receptors here all came from a woman between 18 and 30 years old in good health.

This clone was observed a handful of times. The rearrangement links TRBV7-9 to TRBJ2-7, with 8 bases lining up with TRBD2. The CDR3 extends over 14 amino acids. The J segment lost 5 bases and the V segment lost 5 bases, leaving 8 bases of the junction unmatched. The V gene's germline CDR1 is SEHNR and CDR2 FQNEAQ (reference sequence). The CDR3 DNA follows: TGTGCCAGCAGCCTTAGCGGGGTCGGGGACGAGCAGTACTTC. It is translated as CASSLSGVGDEQYF. Based on the CDR3 plus reference TRBV7-9 and TRBJ2-7, the full variable domain is DTGVSQNPRHKITKRGQNVTFRCDPISEHNRLYWYRQTLGQGPEFLTYFQNEAQLEKSRLLSDRFSAERPKGSFSTLEIQRTEQGDSAMYLCASSLSGVGDEQYFGPGTRLTVT.

The DNA of the CDR3 is TGTGCCAGCCGGACGATCTCTACTGAAGCTTTCTTT. This codes for CASRTISTEAFF. V is TRBV25-1 and J is TRBJ1-1; D is uncertain. This CDR3 has 12 amino acids. CDR1 and CDR2 (germline): MGHDK, SYGVNS. The germline V and J ends were trimmed by 8 bases and 5 bases, with 12 bases remaining between them.

The rearrangement links TRBV6-5 to TRBJ2-5, with D perhaps TRBD2 (5 bases). CDR3 length equals 15 residues. V lost 0 bases to trimming and J lost 4 bases, with 12 bases between them. CDR1 MNHEY and CDR2 SVGAGI come from the germline V gene. The CDR3 protein is CASSYSIVGVETQYF. CDR3 bases: TGTGCCAGCAGTTACTCGATTGTCGGGGTAGAGACCCAGTACTTC.